This T cell receptor (beta chain) was identified in a study of spatial heterogeneity in lung cancer. Time point given: sample taken at primary tumor resection. No cells were sorted before sequencing. The whole RNA sequenced was extracted from tumor, nontumor lung or frozen PBMC. V was cut by 3 bases and J by 7 bases, with 16 bases left in between. Germline V lookup: CDR1 SGHRS, CDR2 YFSETQ. This CDR3 spans 15 amino acids. TCRdb called the 5' RACE reads again in MiXCR, with one record for every CDR3 protein. This table holds fewer than 55,000 distinct CDR3 sequences, 6% to 9.5% found once. Ten or more counts support this clonotype.

The rearrangement joins TRBV5-1 to TRBJ1-4; tentative D call: TRBD1 (6 bases). Sequences were derived from PBMCs, sampled at surgery. The receptor was derived from a female donor with early-stage non-small cell lung cancer. Written as DNA, the CDR3 is TGCGCCAGCAGCTCCAGGGGACCGCAAAGTGAAAAACTGTTTTTT. Translation gives CASSSRGPQSEKLFF.